The clone carrying this T cell receptor (beta chain) was seen many times. Its antigen is not known. In germline, CDR1 is WSHSY, CDR2 SAAADI. The CDR3 totals 16 residues. V shed 7 bases and J 4 bases; nucleotides not matched to a gene: 9. The sample originates from a study of neurological immune-mediated disorders. The cDNA was synthesized by means of template-switch 5'RACE, which was carried out with 10-nucleotide random UMIs. TCRdb passed the 5' RACE reads through MiXCR, listing each CDR3 protein once. This sample has some 29,000 distinct CDR3 sequences, with 6.6% found just once. The unsorted libraries were prepared from 2 million PBMCs (stored at -80 C). Study findings and constraints: While HTLV-1-associated myelopathy showed the greatest TCR clonal expansion, multiple sclerosis showed the least, falling below healthy controls. None of the CDR3 amino acid sequences found in expanded clones was shared across subjects. This suggests that the TCR-beta repertoires were private in all groups.

The rearrangement links TRBV10-2 to TRBJ2-3; TRBD2 aligns across 12 bases. Specimen: PBMCs. The receptor was derived from a woman in her fifties or sixties in good health. CDR3 amino acids: CASTPGLAGGADTQYF. The CDR3 DNA reads as TGCGCCAGCACTCCTGGGCTAGCGGGAGGGGCAGATACGCAGTATTTT.